This record covers a single T cell receptor (beta chain). Its target is unknown. This sample is drawn from a study of identical twins. The study, taken as a whole, reports: Invariant cells of the MAIT and iNKT types might have partly distorted the zero-insertion analyses.

The trim removed 2 bases at V and 2 bases at J, leaving 5 bases unmatched. The CDR3 runs to 15 residues. Germline loops: CDR1 SGHDT, CDR2 YYEEEE. Addition of a universal primer site occurred through template switching, and cDNA carried unique molecular identifiers. TCRdb recomputed calls from the 5' RACE reads with MiXCR, one row per CDR3 protein. Among 1.5 million or so distinct CDR3 sequences listed, roughly a third were seen once. Healthy Caucasians supplied all donations. This sequence originates from a newborn girl in good health. Sequenced sample: cord blood. The chain links TRBV5-6 to TRBJ2-7; 9 bases fit TRBD2. The CDR3 sequence: CASSFGASGAYEQYF. The DNA for the CDR3 is TGTGCCAGCAGCTTTGGGGCTAGCGGGGCCTACGAGCAGTACTTC.